Shown below are 27 T cell receptor beta chains from a single sample sequenced in a study of regulatory T cells in long-lasting Graves disease. iRepertoire HTBI primers and Arm-PCR of CDR3 regions built TCR beta libraries. Using its own MiXCR run on the multiplex PCR reads, TCRdb lists one record per CDR3 protein. The sample consists of more than 450,000 distinct CDR3 sequences, around 12% of them appearing once. Time point reported: newly diagnosed GD, antithyroid drugs for less than 3 months. Following extraction of RNA from PBMCs, that RNA was used to make the TCR library. Another study also made use of these data, one on T cells in Graves' hyperthyroidism and ophthalmopathy.

The sample was peripheral blood mononuclear cells (PBMCs), taken at new diagnosis, from a patient treated with antithyroid drugs. The receptors come from a woman in her 30s with Graves disease.

This clonotype was seen many times. V usage is TRBV19 and J usage is TRBJ1-3; D might be TRBD1 (6 bases). CDR3 size: 15 residues. Trimming left V 6 bases short and J 4 bases short, with 16 bases between. Per the germline V gene, CDR1 is LNHDA and CDR2 is SQIVND (reference sequence). Written as DNA, the CDR3 is TGTGCCAGTAGCCCGACAGGTTGGCTAGGAAACACCATATATTTT. Its protein is CASSPTGWLGNTIYF.

This clonotype was seen many times. This chain joins TRBV4-2 and TRBJ2-2; D possibly corresponds to TRBD1 (6 bases). The germline CDR1 and CDR2 sequences are LGHNA and YNFKEQ. CDR3 length: 13 residues. V dropped 4 bases and J dropped 7 bases, with 10 bases sitting between them. Written as DNA, the CDR3 is TGTGCCAGCAGCCTTATCAGGGGCGGGGAGCTGTTTTTT. Its protein is CASSLIRGGELFF.

This clonotype was counted at least ten times. The V gene is TRBV11-2, the J gene TRBJ2-1; D is tentatively TRBD1 or TRBD2 (5 bases each). Germline V gene sequence: CDR1 SGHAT, CDR2 FQNNGV. Trimming took off 0 bases at V and 1 base at J, with 7 bases between the two ends. This CDR3 spans 15 amino acids. CDR3 in DNA: TGTGCCAGCAGCTTAGATGGGGGTTCCTACAATGAGCAGTTCTTC. Protein: CASSLDGGSYNEQFF.

The CDR3 sequence is CASSFTQTSGKETQYF. Written as DNA, the CDR3 is TGTGCCAGCAGCTTTACGCAGACTAGCGGAAAAGAGACCCAGTACTTC. The V and J genes are TRBV7-6 and TRBJ2-5; 9 bases are shared with TRBD2. CDR3 length equals 16 residues. J lost 3 bases, V lost 3 bases, and 8 bases had no gene match. Per germline, CDR1 SGHVS and CDR2 FNYEAQ.

The rearrangement uses TRBV10-1 and TRBJ1-2, with no clear D. The CDR3 is 14 amino acids. The germline V and J ends were trimmed by 10 bases and 0 bases, with 15 bases remaining between them. Germline V gives CDR1 WNHNN, CDR2 SYGVQD (reference sequence). In nucleotides, the CDR3 is TGCGCCACTGCGACAATTCGGTCTAACTATGGCTACACCTTC. Amino acid sequence: CATATIRSNYGYTF.

At least ten counts were recorded for this clonotype. The V gene is TRBV7-2, the J gene TRBJ2-7; 11 positions agree with TRBD2. V trimming: 0 bases; J trimming: 4 bases; junction bases outside the gene matches: 2. From germline, CDR1 is SGHTA and CDR2 FQGNSA. The CDR3 spans 15 residues. Here the CDR3 DNA reads TGTGCCAGCAGCTTAGCCGGGACTAGCGGATACGAGCAGTACTTC. It is translated as CASSLAGTSGYEQYF. The full variable domain, with the rest looked up from reference TRBV7-2 and TRBJ2-7, is GAGVSQSPSNKVTEKGKDVELRCDPISGHTALYWYRQSLGQGLEFLIYFQGNSAPDKSGLPSDRFSAERTGGSVSTLTIQRTQQEDSAVYLCASSLAGTSGYEQYFGPGTRLTVT.

V gene TRBV12-3 or TRBV12-4 combines with J gene TRBJ2-7; 11 bases agree with TRBD2. CDR3 length equals 18 residues. Losses at the gene ends were 2 bases for V and 2 bases for J; bases not matched to a gene: 11. CDR3 DNA: TGTGCCAGCAGTTTAACATTTCGGGGACTAGCGGCTACCTACGAGCAGTACTTC. Encoded protein: CASSLTFRGLAATYEQYF.

The V gene is TRBV20-1, the J gene TRBJ1-2; D is unclear. V was shortened by 1 base and J by 5 bases, with 5 bases between the two germline ends. CDR1 DFQATT and CDR2 SNEGSKA come from the germline V gene (reference sequence). The CDR3 consists of 11 residues. The CDR3 DNA reads TGCAGTGCTAGAGTCCGTTATGGCTACACCTTC. Encoded protein: CSARVRYGYTF.

This clonotype was observed a handful of times. This chain connects TRBV28 to TRBJ1-6, with D perhaps TRBD1 (5 bases). From germline, CDR1 is MDHEN and CDR2 SYDVKM. Trimming removed 10 bases at V and 9 bases at J, with 13 bases between. This CDR3 contains 12 residues. In DNA form, the CDR3 reads TGTGCCACCGACAGTCTAGGTTCACCCCTCCACTTT. Protein: CATDSLGSPLHF.

A word on this clonotype: The junction departs from the called germline gene at one end, perhaps through a read error. The chain links TRBV5-1 to TRBJ2-1, with 11 bases identical to TRBD2. The CDR3 spans 16 residues. Germline-derived CDR1 and CDR2 are SGHRS and YFSETQ. This chain's CDR3 is CASSSLAGGGYNEQFF. In nucleotides, the CDR3 is TGTGCCAGCAGCTCCTTAGCGGGAGGGGGATACAATGAGCAGTTCTTC. The full variable domain, in which reference TRBV5-1 and TRBJ2-1 provide the parts outside the CDR3, is KAGVTQTPRYLIKTRGQQVTLSCSPISGHRSVSWYQQTPGQGLQFLFEYFSETQRNKGNFPGRFSGRQFSNSRSEMNVSTLELGDSALYLCASSSLAGGGYNEQFFGPGTRLTVL.

This clonotype was found many times. The chain links TRBV11-2 to TRBJ2-1; D call uncertain. The germline gives CDR1 SGHAT, CDR2 FQNNGV. The CDR3 runs to 15 residues. Trimming took off 2 bases at V and 3 bases at J, with 11 bases between the two ends. The CDR3 spells CASSLLVAVYNEQFF. The DNA for the CDR3 is TGTGCCAGCAGCTTACTAGTGGCAGTCTACAATGAGCAGTTCTTC.

J is TRBJ2-7 and V is TRBV6-2 or TRBV6-3, with 8 bases identical to TRBD2. Germline CDR1 and CDR2: MNHEY and SVGEGT. Trimming took 7 bases from V and 4 from J; bases not matched to a gene: 6. The CDR3 totals 13 residues. CDR3 sequence: CASTERLAYEQYF. In DNA, the CDR3 is TGTGCCAGCACCGAGAGACTAGCGTACGAGCAGTACTTC.

This clonotype is judged medium-sized. This rearrangement joins TRBV12-3 or TRBV12-4 to TRBJ2-5; D gene unclear. The length of the CDR3 is 17 residues. Trimming pared 1 base from V and 6 bases from J, leaving 21 bases between. The CDR3 nucleotides are TGTGCCAGCAGTTTAGGAGTTGGGTCAGGAGCACAAAAGACCCAGTACTTC. Translated: CASSLGVGSGAQKTQYF.

This clonotype was picked up many times. V usage is TRBV19 and J usage is TRBJ1-1; no clear D. The V and J ends lost 6 bases and 4 bases respectively, with 15 bases between them. This CDR3 has 14 amino acids. The V gene's germline CDR1 is LNHDA and CDR2 SQIVND (reference sequence). CDR3 sequence: CASSIAPSVTEAFF. The DNA for the CDR3 is TGTGCCAGTAGCATCGCCCCTTCCGTCACTGAAGCTTTCTTT. The entire variable domain, with the rest obtained from reference TRBV19 and TRBJ1-1, is as follows: DGGITQSPKYLFRKEGQNVTLSCEQNLNHDAMYWYRQDPGQGLRLIYYSQIVNDFQKGDIAEGYSVSREKKESFPLTVTSAQKNPTAFYLCASSIAPSVTEAFFGQGTRLTVV.

This sequence joins TRBV6-9 and TRBJ1-5, with D perhaps TRBD1 (5 bases). There are 13 residues in the CDR3. Germline loops: CDR1 MNHGY, CDR2 SVAAGI. V lost 4 bases and J 1 base, leaving 5 bases between the germline ends. CDR3 region: CASSWTSNQPQHF. The CDR3 DNA follows: TGTGCCAGCAGTTGGACAAGCAATCAGCCCCAGCATTTT.

This clonotype was counted at least ten times. The chain employs TRBV12-3 or TRBV12-4 and TRBJ2-7; 10 nucleotides match TRBD1. The CDR3 is 15 residues long. The trim removed 6 bases at V and 4 bases at J, leaving 9 bases unmatched. In DNA form, the CDR3 reads TGTGCCAGCAGCCACGGACAGGGGGTGGGTTACGAGCAGTACTTC. Its protein product is CASSHGQGVGYEQYF.

The CDR3 is CASNRGPADSPLHF. The CDR3 coding sequence is TGTGCCAGCAACAGGGGGCCGGCTGATTCACCCCTCCACTTT. V is TRBV6-4 and J is TRBJ1-6, with 9 bases matching TRBD1. Trimming at V came to 7 bases and at J to 8 bases, leaving 6 bases not matched to a gene. The CDR3 runs 14 residues. Germline V gene data show CDR1 as MRHNA and CDR2 as SNTAGT.

This clonotype was seen only a few times. A far larger clone is off by one base, so a read error is likely. V and J are TRBV7-9 and TRBJ2-1; no definite D call. Germline V gene sequence: CDR1 SEHNR, CDR2 FQNEAQ (reference sequence). This CDR3 comprises 12 residues. Trimming removed 7 bases at V and 9 bases at J, with 13 bases between. In DNA, the CDR3 is TGTGCCAGCATCGACCAGAGAAGTGAGCAGTTCTTC. This translates into CASIDQRSEQFF.

The V and J genes are TRBV12-3 or TRBV12-4 and TRBJ1-4; 8 bases are a match to TRBD1. This CDR3 spans 15 amino acids. J lost 5 bases, V lost 5 bases, and 7 bases had no gene match. CDR3 coding DNA: TGTGCCAGCAGTGAGACAGGGGTCGACAATGAAAAACTGTTTTTT. Translation gives CASSETGVDNEKLFF.

This clonotype was counted at least ten times. This chain links TRBV29-1 with TRBJ2-7; possible D gene TRBD2, 5 bases. Trimming left V 5 bases short and J 4 bases short, with 18 bases between. Germline-derived CDR1 and CDR2 are SQVTM and ANQGSEA. This CDR3 region has 14 residues. The CDR3 DNA reads TGCAGCGTTCGAGGCTTGTCGGGAAGATACGAGCAGTACTTC. Protein sequence: CSVRGLSGRYEQYF.

This clonotype was detected ten times or more. The gene calls are TRBV5-1 and TRBJ2-7, with 10 bases fitting TRBD2. With V trimmed by 3 bases and J by 4 bases, 7 bases remained unmatched. The V gene's germline CDR1 is SGHRS and CDR2 YFSETQ. This CDR3 has 15 residues. The CDR3 nucleotides read TGCGCCAGCAGCTGGGCCGGGACTAGCGATTACGAGCAGTACTTC. Its translation: CASSWAGTSDYEQYF.

In this sample, this clonotype turned up many times. The rearrangement links TRBV7-8 to TRBJ2-5, with 8 positions matching TRBD2. The germline V gene encodes CDR1 SGHVS and CDR2 FQNEAQ. The CDR3 length is 15 residues. V lost 5 bases to trimming and J lost 3 bases; unmatched junction nucleotides: 8. The CDR3 region is CASSPSLADKETQYF. The CDR3 nucleotides are TGTGCCAGCAGCCCCTCACTAGCGGATAAAGAGACCCAGTACTTC.

This clonotype was recorded many times. This chain uses TRBV30 with TRBJ2-1; the D is unclear. The germline CDR1 and CDR2 sequences are GTSNPN and SVGIG (reference sequence). The CDR3 has 16 residues. The V gene lost 0 bases and the J gene lost 10 bases, with 22 bases spanning the gap. CDR3 sequence (DNA): TGTGCCTGGAGTGTCCCTCTAGTAATCAAGGCACAAGAGCAGTTCTTC. This translates into CAWSVPLVIKAQEQFF.

V gene TRBV5-1 combines with J gene TRBJ2-1; D not resolved. Germline-derived CDR1 and CDR2 are SGHRS and YFSETQ. The CDR3 is made up of 14 amino acids. Between the trimmed V and J ends, which lost 4 bases and 5 bases, there was a span of 13 bases. The CDR3 region has the DNA TGCGCCAGCAGCCTTCACCCTAGGCACAATGAGCAGTTCTTC. This codes for CASSLHPRHNEQFF.

This clonotype has a handful of counts. The rearrangement links TRBV7-3 to TRBJ2-1, with 10 bases aligning to TRBD2. Germline V gives CDR1 SGHTA, CDR2 FQGTGA. V gave up 5 bases and J gave up 7 bases; unmatched junction bases: 5. The CDR3 sequence is 14 residues long. This CDR3 reads CASSPSGSLNEQFF. The CDR3 nucleotides read TGTGCCAGCAGCCCTAGCGGGAGTTTAAATGAGCAGTTCTTC.

The sample holds many counts of this clonotype. This chain joins TRBV11-3 and TRBJ2-2; D call uncertain. Looked up from germline, CDR1 is SGHNT and CDR2 is YENEEA. The CDR3 contains 13 residues. V gave up 3 bases and J gave up 3 bases, with 5 bases separating them. CDR3 in DNA: TGTGCCAGCAGCTTTAAGGACACCGGGGAGCTGTTTTTT. The encoded protein is CASSFKDTGELFF.

This clonotype has just a few counts. The chain couples TRBV12-3 or TRBV12-4 to TRBJ2-3; TRBD2 matches 8 bases. The CDR3 spans 13 residues. Trimming at V came to 9 bases and at J to 3 bases, leaving 5 bases not matched to a gene. CDR3 DNA: TGTGCCAGTCGGGGGGGCGGGACAGATACGCAGTATTTT. Translation: CASRGGGTDTQYF.